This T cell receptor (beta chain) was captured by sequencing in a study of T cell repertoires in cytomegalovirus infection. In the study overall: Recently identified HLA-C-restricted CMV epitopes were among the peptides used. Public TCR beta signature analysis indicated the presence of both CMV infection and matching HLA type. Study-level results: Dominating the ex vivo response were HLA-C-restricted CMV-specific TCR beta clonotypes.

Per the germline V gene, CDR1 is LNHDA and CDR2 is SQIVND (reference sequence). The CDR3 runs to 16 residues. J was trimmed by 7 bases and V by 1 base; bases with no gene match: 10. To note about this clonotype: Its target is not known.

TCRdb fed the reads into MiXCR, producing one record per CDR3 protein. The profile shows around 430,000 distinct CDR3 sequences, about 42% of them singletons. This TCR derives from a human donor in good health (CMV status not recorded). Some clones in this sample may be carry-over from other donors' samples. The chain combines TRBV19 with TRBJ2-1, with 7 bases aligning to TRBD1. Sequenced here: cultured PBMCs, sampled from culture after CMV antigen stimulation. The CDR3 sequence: CASSIGLRGIVNEQFF. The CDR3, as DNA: TGTGCCAGTAGTATAGGACTCAGGGGGATCGTAAATGAGCAGTTCTTC.